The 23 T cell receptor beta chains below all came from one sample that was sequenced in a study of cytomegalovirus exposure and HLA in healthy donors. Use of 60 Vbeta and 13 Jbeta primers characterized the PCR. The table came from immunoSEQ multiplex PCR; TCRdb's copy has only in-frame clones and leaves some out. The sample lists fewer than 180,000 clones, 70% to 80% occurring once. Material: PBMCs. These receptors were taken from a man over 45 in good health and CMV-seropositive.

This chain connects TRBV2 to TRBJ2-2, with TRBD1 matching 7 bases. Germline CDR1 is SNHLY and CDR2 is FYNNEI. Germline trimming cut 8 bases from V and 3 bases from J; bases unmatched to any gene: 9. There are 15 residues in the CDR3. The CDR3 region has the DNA TGTGCCAGCGCTGGACAGGCGGGCTACACCGGGGAGCTGTTTTTT. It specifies CASAGQAGYTGELFF.

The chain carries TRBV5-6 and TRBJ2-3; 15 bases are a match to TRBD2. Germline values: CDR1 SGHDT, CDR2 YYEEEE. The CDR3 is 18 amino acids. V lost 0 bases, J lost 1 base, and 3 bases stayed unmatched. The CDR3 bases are TGTGCCAGCAGCTTGGAGGGACTAGCGGGAGGAGGCACAGATACGCAGTATTTT. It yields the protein CASSLEGLAGGGTDTQYF.

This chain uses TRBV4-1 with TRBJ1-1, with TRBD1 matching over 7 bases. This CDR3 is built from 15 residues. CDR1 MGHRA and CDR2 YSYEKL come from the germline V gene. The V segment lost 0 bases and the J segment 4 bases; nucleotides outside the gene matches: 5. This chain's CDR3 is CASSQEPRGLTEAFF. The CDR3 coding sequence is TGCGCCAGCAGCCAAGAGCCTAGGGGGCTCACTGAAGCTTTCTTT.

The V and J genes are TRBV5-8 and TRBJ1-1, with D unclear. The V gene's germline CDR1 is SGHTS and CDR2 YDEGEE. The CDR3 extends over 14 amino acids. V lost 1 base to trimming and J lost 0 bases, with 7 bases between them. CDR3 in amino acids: CASSLTHLNTEAFF. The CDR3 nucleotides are TGTGCCAGCAGCTTGACACATTTGAACACTGAAGCTTTCTTT. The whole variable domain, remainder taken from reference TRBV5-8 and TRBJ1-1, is EAGVTQSPTHLIKTRGQQATLRCSPISGHTSVYWYQQALGLGLQFLLWYDEGEERNRGNFPPRFSGRQFPNYSSELNVNALELEDSALYLCASSLTHLNTEAFFGQGTRLTVV.

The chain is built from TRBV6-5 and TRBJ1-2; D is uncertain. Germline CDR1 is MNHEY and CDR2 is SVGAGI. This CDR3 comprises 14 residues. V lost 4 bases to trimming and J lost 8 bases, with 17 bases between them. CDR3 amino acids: CASSSLVPVPGYTF. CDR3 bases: TGTGCCAGCAGTTCCCTCGTTCCGGTACCCGGCTACACCTTC.

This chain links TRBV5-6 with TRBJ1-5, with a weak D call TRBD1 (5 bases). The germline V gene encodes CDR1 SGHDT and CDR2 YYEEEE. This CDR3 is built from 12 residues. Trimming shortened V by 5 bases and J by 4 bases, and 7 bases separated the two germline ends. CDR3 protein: CASSKGNQPQHF. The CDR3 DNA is TGTGCCAGCAGTAAGGGGAATCAGCCCCAGCATTTT.

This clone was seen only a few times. The CDR3: CASSPGTSGEETQYF. The CDR3 coding sequence is TGTGCCAGCTCACCCGGGACTAGCGGGGAAGAGACCCAGTACTTC. V usage is TRBV18 and J usage is TRBJ2-5; 13 bases map to TRBD2. J lost 3 bases, V lost 3 bases, and 1 base had no gene match. Germline V gene lookup returns CDR1 KGHSH and CDR2 LQKENI. This CDR3 comprises 15 residues.

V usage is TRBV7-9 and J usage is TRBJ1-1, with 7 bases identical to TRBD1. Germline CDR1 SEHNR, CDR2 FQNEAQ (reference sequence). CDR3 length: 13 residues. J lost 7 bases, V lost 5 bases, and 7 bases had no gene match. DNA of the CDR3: TGTGCCAGCAGCCTCCGGACAGGAGGTGAAGCTTTCTTT. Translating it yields CASSLRTGGEAFF.

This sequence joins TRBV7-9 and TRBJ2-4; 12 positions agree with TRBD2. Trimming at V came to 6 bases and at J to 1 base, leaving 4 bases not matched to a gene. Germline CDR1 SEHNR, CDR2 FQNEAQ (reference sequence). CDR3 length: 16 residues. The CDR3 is CASRPTSGRAKNIQYF. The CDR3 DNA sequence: TGTGCCAGCAGACCAACTAGCGGGAGGGCCAAAAACATTCAGTACTTC. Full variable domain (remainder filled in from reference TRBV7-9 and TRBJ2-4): DTGVSQNPRHKITKRGQNVTFRCDPISEHNRLYWYRQTLGQGPEFLTYFQNEAQLEKSRLLSDRFSAERPKGSFSTLEIQRTEQGDSAMYLCASRPTSGRAKNIQYFGAGTRLSVL.

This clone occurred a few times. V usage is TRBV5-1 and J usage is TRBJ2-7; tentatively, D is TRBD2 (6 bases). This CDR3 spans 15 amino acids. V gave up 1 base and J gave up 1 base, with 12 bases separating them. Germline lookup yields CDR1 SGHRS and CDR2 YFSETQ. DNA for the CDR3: TGCGCCAGCAGCTTGCGGGGGTTCCCATCCTACGAGCAGTACTTC. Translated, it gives CASSLRGFPSYEQYF.

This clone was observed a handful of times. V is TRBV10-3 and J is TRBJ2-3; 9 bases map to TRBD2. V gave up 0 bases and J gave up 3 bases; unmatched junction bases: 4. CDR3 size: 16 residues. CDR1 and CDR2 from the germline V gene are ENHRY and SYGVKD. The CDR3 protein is CAISESSSGRTDTQYF. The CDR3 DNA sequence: TGTGCCATCAGTGAGTCGAGTAGCGGGAGAACAGATACGCAGTATTTT.

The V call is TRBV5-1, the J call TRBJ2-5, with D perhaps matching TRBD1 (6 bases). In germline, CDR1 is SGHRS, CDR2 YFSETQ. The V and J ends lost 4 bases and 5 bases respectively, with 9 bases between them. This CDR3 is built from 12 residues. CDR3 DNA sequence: TGCGCCAGCAGCACCGACAGGGAGACCCAGTACTTC. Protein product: CASSTDRETQYF. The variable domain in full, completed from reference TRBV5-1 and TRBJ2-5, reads KAGVTQTPRYLIKTRGQQVTLSCSPISGHRSVSWYQQTPGQGLQFLFEYFSETQRNKGNFPGRFSGRQFSNSRSEMNVSTLELGDSALYLCASSTDRETQYFGPGTRLLVL.

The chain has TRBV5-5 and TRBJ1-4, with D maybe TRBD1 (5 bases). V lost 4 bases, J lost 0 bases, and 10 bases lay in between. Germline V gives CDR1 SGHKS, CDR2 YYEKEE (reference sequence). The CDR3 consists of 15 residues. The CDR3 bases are TGTGCCAGCAGCCGACAGAGAGCAACTAATGAAAAACTGTTTTTT. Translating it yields CASSRQRATNEKLFF.

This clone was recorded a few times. The CDR3 here is CASSPGYNEQFF. CDR3 nucleotide sequence: TGTGCCAGCAGCCCCGGTTACAATGAGCAGTTCTTC. The V gene is TRBV2, the J gene TRBJ2-1; D remains ambiguous. The CDR3 length is 12 residues. The germline gives CDR1 SNHLY, CDR2 FYNNEI. Trimming took off 6 bases at V and 4 bases at J, with 7 bases between the two ends. Combining the CDR3 with reference TRBV2 and TRBJ2-1 gives the whole variable domain EPEVTQTPSHQVTQMGQEVILRCVPISNHLYFYWYRQILGQKVEFLVSFYNNEISEKSEIFDDQFSVERPDGSNFTLKIRSTKLEDSAMYFCASSPGYNEQFFGPGTRLTVL.

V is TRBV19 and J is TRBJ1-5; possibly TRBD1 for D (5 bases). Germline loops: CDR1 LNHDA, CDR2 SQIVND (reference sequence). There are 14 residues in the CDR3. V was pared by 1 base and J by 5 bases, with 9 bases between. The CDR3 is CASSIVGGDQPQHF. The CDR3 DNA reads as TGTGCCAGTAGTATAGTCGGGGGGGATCAGCCCCAGCATTTT.

CDR3 loop: CASSGRTDTQYF. Here the CDR3 DNA reads TGTGCCAGTAGCGGGAGGACAGATACGCAGTATTTT. The rearrangement joins TRBV19 to TRBJ2-3; the match to TRBD2 covers 7 bases. There are 12 residues in the CDR3. V trimming: 6 bases; J trimming: 3 bases; junction bases outside the gene matches: 0. Germline V CDR1 and CDR2: LNHDA, SQIVND (reference sequence). Based on the CDR3 plus reference TRBV19 and TRBJ2-3, the full variable domain is DGGITQSPKYLFRKEGQNVTLSCEQNLNHDAMYWYRQDPGQGLRLIYYSQIVNDFQKGDIAEGYSVSREKKESFPLTVTSAQKNPTAFYLCASSGRTDTQYFGPGTRLTVL.

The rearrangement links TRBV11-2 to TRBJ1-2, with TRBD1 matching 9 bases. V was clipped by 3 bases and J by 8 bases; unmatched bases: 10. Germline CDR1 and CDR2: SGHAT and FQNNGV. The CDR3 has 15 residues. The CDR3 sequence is CASSLMTGGGDGYTF. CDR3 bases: TGTGCCAGCAGCTTGATGACAGGGGGGGGTGACGGCTACACCTTC.

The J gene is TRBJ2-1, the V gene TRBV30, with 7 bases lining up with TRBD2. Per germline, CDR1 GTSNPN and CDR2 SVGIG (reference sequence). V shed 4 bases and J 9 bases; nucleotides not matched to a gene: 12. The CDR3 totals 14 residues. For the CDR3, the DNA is TGTGCCTGGACTCTCACCGGGACTACGCGTGAGCAGTTCTTC. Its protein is CAWTLTGTTREQFF.

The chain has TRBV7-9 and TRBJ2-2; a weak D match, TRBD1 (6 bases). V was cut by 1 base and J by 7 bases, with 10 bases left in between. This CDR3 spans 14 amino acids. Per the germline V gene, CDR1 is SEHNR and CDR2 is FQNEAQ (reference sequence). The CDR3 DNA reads TGTGCCAGCAGCTTAGTACAGGACAGCGGGGAGCTGTTTTTT. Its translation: CASSLVQDSGELFF.

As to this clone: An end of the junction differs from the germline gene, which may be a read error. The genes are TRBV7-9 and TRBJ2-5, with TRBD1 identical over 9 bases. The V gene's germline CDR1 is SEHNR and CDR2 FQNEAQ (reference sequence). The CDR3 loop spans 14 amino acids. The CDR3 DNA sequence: TGTTCCAGCAGCCCCTGGGACAGGGTAGAGACCCAGTACTTC. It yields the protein CSSSPWDRVETQYF. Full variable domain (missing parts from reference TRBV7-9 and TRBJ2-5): DTGVSQNPRHKITKRGQNVTFRCDPISEHNRLYWYRQTLGQGPEFLTYFQNEAQLEKSRLLSDRFSAERPKGSFSTLEIQRTEQGDSAMYLCSSSPWDRVETQYFGPGTRLLVL.

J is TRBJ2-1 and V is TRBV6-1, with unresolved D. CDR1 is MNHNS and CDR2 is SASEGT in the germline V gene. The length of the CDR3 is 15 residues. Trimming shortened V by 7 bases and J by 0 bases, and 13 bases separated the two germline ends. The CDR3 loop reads CASTLEISSYNEQFF. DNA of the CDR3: TGTGCCAGCACCCTCGAGATTAGCTCCTACAATGAGCAGTTCTTC.

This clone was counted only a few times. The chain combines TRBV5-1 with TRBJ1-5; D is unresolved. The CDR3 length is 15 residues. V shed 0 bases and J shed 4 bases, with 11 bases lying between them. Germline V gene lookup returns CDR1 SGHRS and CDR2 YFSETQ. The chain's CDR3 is CASSLEAGSNQPQHF. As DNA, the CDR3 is TGCGCCAGCAGCTTGGAGGCGGGTTCTAATCAGCCCCAGCATTTT.

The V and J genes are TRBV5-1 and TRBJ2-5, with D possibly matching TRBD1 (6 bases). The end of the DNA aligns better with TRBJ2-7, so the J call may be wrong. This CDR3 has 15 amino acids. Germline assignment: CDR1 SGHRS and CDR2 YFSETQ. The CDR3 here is CASSQTGQSSYEQYF. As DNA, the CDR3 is TGCGCCAGCAGCCAGACAGGCCAGAGCTCCTACGAGCAGTACTTC.